The 21 T cell receptor beta chains reported below all come from one sample, sequenced in a study of blood T cell repertoires in COVID-19. Profiled with immunoSEQ multiplex PCR; TCRdb holds only in-frame clones, not every one. The table shows fewer than 200,000 clones, with more than 70% occurring only once. Sequencing was done on a sample of PBMCs or T cells enriched from blood (not recorded which). The receptors were gathered from a woman in her 50s in a cohort exposed to, infected with or recovered from COVID-19 (not recorded which).

The chain recombines TRBV5-6 with TRBJ2-7, with 7 nucleotides matching TRBD2. V dropped 4 bases and J dropped 1; count of bases not matched to a gene: 8. In germline, CDR1 is SGHDT, CDR2 YYEEEE. This CDR3 has 15 amino acids. The CDR3 loop is CASSQGGWGSYEQYF. The CDR3 DNA reads TGTGCCAGCAGCCAGGGAGGGTGGGGTTCCTACGAGCAGTACTTC.

The chain is built from TRBV3-1 (or the pseudogene TRBV3-2) and TRBJ2-1; no firm D call. V was pared by 0 bases and J by 5 bases, with 17 bases between. CDR3 length equals 17 residues. Germline V lookup: CDR1 LGHDT, CDR2 YNNKEL (reference sequence). CDR3 bases: TGTGCCAGCAGCCAAGATAGGATCGTTCGACTCGACAATGAGCAGTTCTTC. The encoded protein is CASSQDRIVRLDNEQFF.

The rearrangement links TRBV14 to TRBJ1-3, with D perhaps matching TRBD1 (6 bases). V was clipped by 1 base and J by 4 bases, with 8 bases between them. This CDR3 contains 14 residues. The germline CDR1 and CDR2 sequences are SGHDN and FVKESK. CDR3 sequence (DNA): TGTGCCAGCAGCCAAGCAGGGGTCGGAAACACCATATATTTT. This sequence encodes CASSQAGVGNTIYF.

The chain combines TRBV28 with TRBJ2-7; 12 nucleotides line up with TRBD2. The V gene's germline CDR1 is MDHEN and CDR2 SYDVKM. The J segment lost 1 base and the V segment lost 8 bases, leaving 3 bases of the junction unmatched. This CDR3 spans 14 amino acids. The CDR3 is CASEGLAGSYEQYF. The CDR3 DNA follows: TGTGCCAGCGAAGGACTAGCGGGATCCTACGAGCAGTACTTC.

In nucleotides, the CDR3 is TGCAGCGTTGGGGCTAGCCGGGAAGAGACCCAGTACTTC. Its protein product is CSVGASREETQYF. The J gene is TRBJ2-5, the V gene TRBV29-1; maybe TRBD2 (5 bases). V was pared by 4 bases and J by 3 bases, with 12 bases between. Per germline, CDR1 SQVTM and CDR2 ANQGSEA. The CDR3 sequence is 13 residues long.

The rearrangement links TRBV7-6 to TRBJ2-1; 11 bases align to TRBD2. With V trimmed by 5 bases and J by 9 bases, 12 bases remained unmatched. The V gene's germline CDR1 is SGHVS and CDR2 FNYEAQ. This CDR3 has 16 residues. DNA of the CDR3: TGTGCCAGCAGCCCAGTGTTAGCGGGGGGGCCCAGTGAGCAGTTCTTC. This translates into CASSPVLAGGPSEQFF. The full variable domain, completed using reference TRBV7-6 and TRBJ2-1, is GAGVSQSPRYKVTKRGQDVALRCDPISGHVSLYWYRQALGQGPEFLTYFNYEAQQDKSGLPNDRFSAERPEGSISTLTIQRTEQRDSAMYRCASSPVLAGGPSEQFFGPGTRLTVL.

This chain joins TRBV29-1 and TRBJ2-7, with 9 bases lining up with TRBD1. V shed 5 bases and J 4 bases; nucleotides not matched to a gene: 6. Germline assignment: CDR1 SQVTM and CDR2 ANQGSEA. The CDR3 runs to 13 residues. CDR3 nucleotides: TGCAGCGTTCGGGACAGGGAGTGGTACGAGCAGTACTTC. This encodes CSVRDREWYEQYF.

The rearrangement joins TRBV25-1 to TRBJ1-2; D remains unclear. Trimming removed 8 bases at V and 8 bases at J, with 12 bases between. The germline gives CDR1 MGHDK, CDR2 SYGVNS. The CDR3 extends over 11 amino acids. This CDR3 is CASGGLSGYTF. The CDR3 bases are TGTGCCAGCGGAGGCTTGTCCGGCTACACCTTC.

The V gene is TRBV7-2, the J gene TRBJ1-2, with D unresolved. The CDR3 has 13 amino acids. V dropped 6 bases and J dropped 2 bases, with 10 bases sitting between them. CDR1 is SGHTA and CDR2 is FQGNSA in the germline V gene. CDR3: CASRLRQNYGYTF. The CDR3 bases are TGTGCCAGCAGATTGCGGCAGAACTATGGCTACACCTTC.

The chain links TRBV7-9 to TRBJ1-1, with D maybe TRBD1 (5 bases). This CDR3 is built from 17 residues. Germline values: CDR1 SEHNR, CDR2 FQNEAQ (reference sequence). Trimming left V 1 base short and J 6 bases short, with 21 bases between. CDR3 nucleotides: TGTGCCAGCAGCTTAGACAACCCTCGGGGGGGGAGGTCTGAAGCTTTCTTT. As protein: CASSLDNPRGGRSEAFF. Full variable domain (missing parts from reference TRBV7-9 and TRBJ1-1): DTGVSQNPRHKITKRGQNVTFRCDPISEHNRLYWYRQTLGQGPEFLTYFQNEAQLEKSRLLSDRFSAERPKGSFSTLEIQRTEQGDSAMYLCASSLDNPRGGRSEAFFGQGTRLTVV.

V is TRBV28 and J is TRBJ1-4; possible D gene TRBD1, 6 bases. The CDR3 spans 15 residues. Germline values: CDR1 MDHEN, CDR2 SYDVKM. Trimming left V 6 bases short and J 6 bases short, with 17 bases between. CDR3 region: CASSNLGQMDEKLFF. CDR3 nucleotide sequence: TGTGCCAGCAGCAACCTTGGACAGATGGATGAAAAACTGTTTTTT.

V and J are TRBV11-2 and TRBJ2-3; D remains ambiguous. Germline CDR1 SGHAT, CDR2 FQNNGV. Trimming took off 5 bases at V and 2 bases at J, with 23 bases between the two ends. The CDR3 totals 18 residues. The CDR3 loop is CASSPVPLSILNTDTQYF. Written as DNA, the CDR3 is TGTGCCAGCAGCCCCGTACCCCTCTCTATATTAAACACAGATACGCAGTATTTT.

The genes are TRBV7-2 and TRBJ2-5, with TRBD1 as a possible D gene (6 bases). Germline CDR1 SGHTA, CDR2 FQGNSA. This CDR3 is built from 12 residues. The ends were cut back, 5 bases at V and 5 bases at J, with 9 bases in the middle. DNA for the CDR3: TGTGCCAGCAGCCATAGGGGGGAGACCCAGTACTTC. This encodes CASSHRGETQYF.

The chain has TRBV3-1 (or the pseudogene TRBV3-2) and TRBJ1-2; D remains unclear. Germline CDR1 LGHDT, CDR2 YNNKEL (reference sequence). V was cut by 2 bases and J by 5 bases, with 12 bases left in between. This CDR3 comprises 14 residues. In DNA form, the CDR3 reads TGTGCCAGCAGCCAAACTAGGCGAACGTATGGCTACACCTTC. Protein sequence: CASSQTRRTYGYTF.

V gene TRBV4-2 combines with J gene TRBJ2-2; a weak D match, TRBD1 (5 bases). CDR3 length equals 16 residues. V gave up 4 bases and J gave up 5 bases, with 17 bases separating them. The germline V gene encodes CDR1 LGHNA and CDR2 YNFKEQ. The CDR3 DNA reads TGTGCCAGCAGCCCCTCCGGTCAGGGTGGGACCGGGGAGCTGTTTTTT. It encodes CASSPSGQGGTGELFF.

The V call is TRBV7-9, the J call TRBJ1-6; D uncertain. The CDR3 is 16 residues long. Germline V gene data show CDR1 as SEHNR and CDR2 as FQNEAQ (reference sequence). V was trimmed by 4 bases and J by 0 bases, leaving 10 bases between them. In DNA, the CDR3 is TGTGCCAGCAGCTCAACAGAGTCCTCCTATAATTCACCCCTCCACTTT. Translated: CASSSTESSYNSPLHF.

In nucleotides, the CDR3 is TGTGCCAGCAGCTTAGTGGGACAGGGTACGACTGAAGCTTTCTTT. Its protein product is CASSLVGQGTTEAFF. The chain is built from TRBV7-2 and TRBJ1-1; 9 positions match TRBD1. The CDR3 totals 15 residues. Looked up from germline, CDR1 is SGHTA and CDR2 is FQGNSA. The J segment lost 5 bases and the V segment lost 1 base, leaving 5 bases of the junction unmatched.

The genes are TRBV7-2 and TRBJ1-3; D may be TRBD1 (5 bases). This CDR3 contains 16 residues. Germline V gene sequence: CDR1 SGHTA, CDR2 FQGNSA. The V and J ends lost 1 base and 4 bases respectively, with 14 bases between them. The CDR3 sequence is CASSLGPGGAGNTIYF. CDR3 DNA sequence: TGTGCCAGCAGCTTAGGCCCCGGGGGAGCCGGAAACACCATATATTTT.

This clone was counted a single time. Here the CDR3 DNA reads TGCGCCAGCAGCTTCACTCCTCCTGGAGGCTCTGGCTACACCTTC. The encoded protein is CASSFTPPGGSGYTF. V is TRBV4-1 and J is TRBJ1-2; D not resolved. CDR1 and CDR2 from the germline V gene are MGHRA and YSYEKL. The length of the CDR3 is 15 residues. Trimming removed 5 bases from V and 7 bases from J, with 20 bases in between.

This chain uses TRBV28 with TRBJ1-4; D perhaps matches TRBD1 (5 bases). Trimming took 5 bases from V and 4 from J, leaving 14 bases between them. The CDR3 length is 15 residues. Germline CDR1 and CDR2: MDHEN and SYDVKM. The CDR3 here is CASSGRQLLNEKLFF. The CDR3 DNA reads as TGTGCCAGCAGTGGGCGACAGCTACTTAATGAAAAACTGTTTTTT.

J is TRBJ1-2 and V is TRBV14; D remains ambiguous. This CDR3 has 13 residues. Germline values: CDR1 SGHDN, CDR2 FVKESK. The V and J ends lost 1 base and 2 bases respectively, with 5 bases between them. This chain's CDR3 is CASSQGQNYGYTF. Here the CDR3 DNA reads TGTGCCAGCAGCCAAGGTCAGAACTATGGCTACACCTTC.